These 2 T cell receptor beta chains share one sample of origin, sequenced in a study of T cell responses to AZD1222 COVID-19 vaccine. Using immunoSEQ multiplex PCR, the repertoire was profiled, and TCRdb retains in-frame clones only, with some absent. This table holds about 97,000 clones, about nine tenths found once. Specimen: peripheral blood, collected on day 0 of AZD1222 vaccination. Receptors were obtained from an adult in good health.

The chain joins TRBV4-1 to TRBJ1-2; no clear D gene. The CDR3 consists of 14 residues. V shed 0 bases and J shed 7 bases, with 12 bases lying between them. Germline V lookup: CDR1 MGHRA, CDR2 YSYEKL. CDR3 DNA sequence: TGCGCCAGCAGCCAAGAGACATTTACGGGTGGCTACACCTTC. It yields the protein CASSQETFTGGYTF.

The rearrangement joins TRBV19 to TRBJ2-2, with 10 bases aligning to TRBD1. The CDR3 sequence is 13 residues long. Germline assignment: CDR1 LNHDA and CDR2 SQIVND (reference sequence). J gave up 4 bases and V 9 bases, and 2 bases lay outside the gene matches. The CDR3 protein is CASDRGPTGELFF. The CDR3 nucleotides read TGTGCCAGCGACAGGGGGCCCACCGGGGAGCTGTTTTTT.